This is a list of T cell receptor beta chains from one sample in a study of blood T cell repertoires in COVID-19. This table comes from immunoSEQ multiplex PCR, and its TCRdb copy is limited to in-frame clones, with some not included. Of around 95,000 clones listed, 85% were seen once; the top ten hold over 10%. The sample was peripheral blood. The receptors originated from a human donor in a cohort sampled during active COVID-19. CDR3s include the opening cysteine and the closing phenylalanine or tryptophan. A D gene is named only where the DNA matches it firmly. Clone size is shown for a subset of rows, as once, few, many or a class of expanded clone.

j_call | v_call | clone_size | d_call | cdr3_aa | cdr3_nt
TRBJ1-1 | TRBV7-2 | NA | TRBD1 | CASSLKRQGATGEAFF | TGTGCCAGCAGCTTAAAAAGACAGGGGGCGACGGGAGAAGCTTTCTTT
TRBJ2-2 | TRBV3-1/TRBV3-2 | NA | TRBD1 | CASSQFDRGHTGELFF | TGTGCCAGCAGCCAATTCGACAGGGGGCACACCGGGGAGCTGTTTTTT
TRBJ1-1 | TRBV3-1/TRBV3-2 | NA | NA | CASSQGGVSPAFF | TGTGCCAGCAGCCAAGGGGGAGTGAGCCCGGCTTTCTTT
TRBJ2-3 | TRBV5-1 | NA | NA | CASSPQAPTDTQYF | TGCGCCAGCAGCCCCCAGGCCCCGACAGATACGCAGTATTTT
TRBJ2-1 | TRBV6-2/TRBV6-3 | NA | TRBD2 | CASSYDFTSGRDLDNEQFF | TGTGCCAGCAGTTACGATTTCACTAGCGGGCGAGATTTGGACAATGAGCAGTTCTTC
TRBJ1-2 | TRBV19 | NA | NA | CASSTWSLGNNYGYTF | TGTGCCAGTAGTACGTGGTCCCTGGGCAATAACTATGGCTACACCTTC
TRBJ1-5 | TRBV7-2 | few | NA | CASSRTGYSNQPQHF | TGTGCCAGCAGTCGTACAGGTTATAGCAATCAGCCCCAGCATTTT
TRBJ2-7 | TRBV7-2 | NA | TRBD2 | CASSLLAGVYEQYF | TGTGCCAGCAGCTTACTAGCGGGAGTATACGAGCAGTACTTC
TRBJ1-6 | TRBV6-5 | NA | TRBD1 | CASRLDRDNSPLHF | TGTGCCAGCAGGTTAGACAGGGATAATTCACCCCTCCACTTT
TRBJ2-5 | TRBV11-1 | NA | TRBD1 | CASSPPTGEETQYF | TGTGCCAGCAGCCCACCGACAGGGGAGGAGACCCAGTACTTC
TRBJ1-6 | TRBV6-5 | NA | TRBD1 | CASTGQGDSPLHF | TGTGCCAGCACCGGACAGGGGGACTCACCCCTCCACTTT
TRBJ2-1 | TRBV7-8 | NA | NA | CASSAREQFF | TGTGCCAGCAGCGCCCGGGAGCAGTTCTTC
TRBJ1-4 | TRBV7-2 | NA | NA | CASSLVSGGRGNEKLFF | TGTGCCAGCAGCTTAGTATCGGGAGGGAGGGGCAATGAAAAACTGTTTTTT
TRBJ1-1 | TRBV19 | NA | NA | CASTPDMNTEAFF | TGTGCCAGTACCCCGGACATGAACACTGAAGCTTTCTTT
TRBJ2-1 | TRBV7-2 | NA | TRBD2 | CASSSPRGGAGSYNEQFF | TGTGCCAGCAGCTCGCCCCGGGGGGGTGCCGGCTCCTACAATGAGCAGTTCTTC
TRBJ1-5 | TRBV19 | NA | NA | CASSIGGGGPQPQHF | TGTGCCAGTAGTATTGGGGGAGGGGGGCCGCAGCCCCAGCATTTT
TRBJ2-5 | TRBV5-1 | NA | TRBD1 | CASSSEIQDRGETQYF | TGCGCCAGCAGCTCCGAAATCCAGGACAGGGGGGAGACCCAGTACTTC
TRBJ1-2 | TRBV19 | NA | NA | CASRWTANYGYTF | TGTGCCAGTAGATGGACAGCGAACTATGGCTACACCTTC
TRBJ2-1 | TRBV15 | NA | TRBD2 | CATSGARGGGQQFF | TGTGCCACCAGCGGCGCGCGGGGGGGCGGACAGCAGTTCTTC
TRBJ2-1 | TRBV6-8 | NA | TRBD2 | CASSLWREFGDEQFF | TGTGCCAGCAGTTTATGGCGGGAGTTTGGGGATGAGCAGTTCTTC
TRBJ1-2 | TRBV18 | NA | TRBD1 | CASSLSTGGTYGYTF | TGTGCCAGCTCACTATCGACAGGGGGAACTTATGGCTACACCTTC
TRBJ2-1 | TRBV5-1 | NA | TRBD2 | CASSLLAGSSYNEQFF | TGCGCCAGCAGCTTATTAGCGGGAAGCTCCTACAATGAGCAGTTCTTC
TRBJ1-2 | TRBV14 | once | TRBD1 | CASSQGGTAPWGYTF | TGTGCCAGCAGCCAAGGGGGGACAGCCCCTTGGGGCTACACCTTC
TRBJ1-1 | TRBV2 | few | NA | CASIFGGRRVNTEAFF | TGTGCCAGCATCTTCGGGGGGCGGCGGGTGAACACTGAAGCTTTCTTT
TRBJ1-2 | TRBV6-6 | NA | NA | CASSTQGYQSNYGYTF | TGTGCCAGCAGTACCCAGGGATACCAATCTAACTATGGCTACACCTTC
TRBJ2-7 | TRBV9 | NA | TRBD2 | CASSPTSGGTYEQYF | TGTGCCAGCAGCCCCACTAGCGGGGGAACCTACGAGCAGTACTTC
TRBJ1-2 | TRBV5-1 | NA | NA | CASSSDSYYGYTF | TGCGCCAGCAGCTCGGACAGTTACTATGGCTACACCTTC
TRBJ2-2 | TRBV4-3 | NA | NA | CASSQEAETGELFF | TGCGCCAGCAGCCAAGAGGCGGAAACCGGGGAGCTGTTTTTT
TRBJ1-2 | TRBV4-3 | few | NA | CASSQDLSKPGGYTF | TGCGCCAGCAGCCAAGATTTGTCCAAGCCGGGGGGCTACACCTTC
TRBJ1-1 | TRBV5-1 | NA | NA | CASSENSNTEAFF | TGCGCCAGCAGCGAAAACTCGAACACTGAAGCTTTCTTT
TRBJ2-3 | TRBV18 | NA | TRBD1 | CASSPDRGHRTDTQYF | TGTGCCAGCTCACCAGACAGGGGGCATCGCACAGATACGCAGTATTTT
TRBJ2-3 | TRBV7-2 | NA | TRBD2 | CASRESGGAGNTQYF | TGTGCCAGCAGGGAGAGCGGGGGGGCCGGAAATACGCAGTATTTT
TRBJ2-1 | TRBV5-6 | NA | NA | CASSFRVNEQFF | TGTGCCAGCAGCTTCAGGGTGAATGAGCAGTTCTTC
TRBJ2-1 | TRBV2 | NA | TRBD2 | CASRAGGLSYNEQFF | TGTGCCAGCAGAGCGGGGGGACTCTCCTACAATGAGCAGTTCTTC
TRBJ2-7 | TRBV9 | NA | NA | CASSAGFEQYF | TGTGCCAGCAGCGCCGGGTTCGAGCAGTACTTC
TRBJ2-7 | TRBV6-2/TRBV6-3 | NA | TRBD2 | CASSALAGAHYEQYF | TGTGCCAGCAGTGCCTTAGCGGGAGCTCACTACGAGCAGTACTTC
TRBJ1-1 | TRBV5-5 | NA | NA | CASSVRGGNTEAFF | TGTGCCAGCAGCGTCCGGGGAGGGAACACTGAAGCTTTCTTT
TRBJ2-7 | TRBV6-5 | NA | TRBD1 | CASRHRDSGGYEQYF | TGTGCCAGCAGACACCGGGACAGTGGGGGCTACGAGCAGTACTTC
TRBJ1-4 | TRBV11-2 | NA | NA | CASSPQDKLFF | TGTGCCAGCAGCCCCCAGGACAAGCTGTTTTTT
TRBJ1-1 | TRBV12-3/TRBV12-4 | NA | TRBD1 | CASGTGANTEAFF | TGTGCCAGCGGGACAGGGGCGAACACTGAAGCTTTCTTT
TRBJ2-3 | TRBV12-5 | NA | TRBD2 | CASGLAGSADTQYF | TGTGCTAGTGGGCTAGCGGGGAGTGCGGATACGCAGTATTTT
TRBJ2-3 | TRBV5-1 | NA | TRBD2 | CASSPLAGTDTQYF | TGCGCCAGCAGCCCGCTAGCGGGCACAGATACGCAGTATTTT
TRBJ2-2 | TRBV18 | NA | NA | CASSPPATGTGELFF | TGTGCCAGCTCACCACCTGCAACGGGTACCGGGGAGCTGTTTTTT
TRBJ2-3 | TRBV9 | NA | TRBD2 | CASSVARAGGTDTQYF | TGTGCCAGCAGCGTAGCTAGGGCGGGAGGGACAGATACGCAGTATTTT
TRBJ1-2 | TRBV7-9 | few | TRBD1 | CASSGGQGAYGYTF | TGTGCCAGCAGCGGTGGACAGGGGGCTTATGGCTACACCTTC
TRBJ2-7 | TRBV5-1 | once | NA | CASSLGHSAYEQYF | TGCGCCAGCAGCTTGGGACATTCCGCCTACGAGCAGTACTTC
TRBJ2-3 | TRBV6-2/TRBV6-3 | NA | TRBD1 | CASSSRDRGPDTQYF | TGTGCCAGCAGCTCCCGGGACAGGGGACCAGATACGCAGTATTTT
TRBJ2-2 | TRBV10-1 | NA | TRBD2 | CASSGLAGGSNTGELFF | TGCGCCAGCAGTGGACTAGCGGGAGGCTCGAACACCGGGGAGCTGTTTTTT
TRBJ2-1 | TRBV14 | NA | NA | CASSRGESSYNEQFF | TGTGCCAGCAGCCGGGGGGAAAGCTCCTACAATGAGCAGTTCTTC
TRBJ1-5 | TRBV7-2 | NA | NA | CASSPGNTNQPQHF | TGTGCCAGCAGCCCGGGGAACACAAATCAGCCCCAGCATTTT
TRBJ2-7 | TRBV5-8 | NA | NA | CASSFGGLEQYF | TGTGCCAGCAGCTTCGGGGGGCTTGAGCAGTACTTC